This TCR beta chain was profiled in a study of T cells expressing NK-cell markers. The overall study: CD3+CD56+NKG2C+, CD3+CD56+NKG2C- and CD3+CD56-NKG2C+ T cells, once sorted, supplied the TCR beta repertoires. Points from the study as a whole: The study left the HCMV specificity of expanded NKG2C+ T cell clones unresolved.

What made the TCR beta cDNA was 5'RACE template switching with UMIs. TCRdb re-called the 5' RACE reads and shows each CDR3 protein once, DNA omitted. The sample features some 340,000 distinct CDR3 sequences, with roughly 5.5% in its top ten. This CDR3 region has 14 residues. Germline-derived CDR1 and CDR2 are SGHKS and YYEKEE (reference sequence). For this clonotype: Its matching antigen is unknown.

V and J are TRBV5-5 and TRBJ2-3. This clonotype originated in a man aged 18 to 69 in good health. Sequencing input: blood T cells: a sorted CD56 or NKG2C T cell subset, CD4+ or CD8+ T cells, or bulk PBMC T cells (not recorded which). The CDR3 protein is CASSFTTRTDTQYF.